Here is one T cell receptor beta chain with its context. This sample includes further DNA sequences coding for the same CDR3. The data were produced by immunoSEQ multiplex PCR, yet TCRdb's version contains in-frame clones alone and is incomplete. The sample has some 600,000 clones; around 96% are singletons. Naive CD8 cells lacked CD45RO and underwent positive selection for CCR7, leaving out terminally differentiated effector memory CD45RA+ cells. V was pared by 2 bases and J by 0 bases, with 1 base of the junction left unmatched. Germline V CDR1 and CDR2: SEHNR, FQNEAQ (reference sequence). CDR3 length: 15 residues. This entry belongs to a study of shared clonotypes between healthy human individuals.

Sequenced sample: naive CD8+ T cells sorted from blood. The V gene is TRBV7-9, the J gene TRBJ2-3, with 8 bases aligning to TRBD2. This clonotype was sampled from a woman aged 30 to 39 in good health. The CDR3 loop is CASSLSGGSTDTQYF. The CDR3 DNA sequence: TGTGCCAGCAGCTTATCGGGGGGGAGCACAGATACGCAGTATTTT.